Below, 8 T cell receptor beta chains from the same sample are listed, as sequenced in a study of chemoradiotherapy in HPV16-positive cancers. The protocol was immunoSEQ multiplex PCR, while the TCRdb copy is restricted to in-frame clones and leaves out a portion. Counted here are thousands of clones, 90% occurring once; the ten biggest clones make up 2.6%. Sample: tumor tissue, taken from a patient who underwent chemoradiotherapy. The receptors were sampled from a human donor with HPV-associated anogenital cancer.

This chain uses TRBV4-2 with TRBJ2-5; 7 bases map to TRBD1. This CDR3 region has 13 residues. After removal of 4 bases from V and 2 bases from J, the junction contained 1 base not matched to a gene. The V gene's germline CDR1 is LGHNA and CDR2 YNFKEQ. The CDR3 loop reads CASSRGQQETQYF. The CDR3 DNA sequence: TGTGCCAGCAGCCGGGGACAGCAAGAGACCCAGTACTTC.

J is TRBJ2-1 and V is TRBV11-2; D is possibly TRBD2 (6 bases). Germline CDR1 and CDR2: SGHAT and FQNNGV. This CDR3 has 15 amino acids. V was pared by 2 bases and J by 12 bases, with 20 bases between. The CDR3 region is CASSLNSGIPLGQFF. DNA for the CDR3: TGTGCCAGCAGCTTAAATAGCGGCATCCCCCTGGGGCAGTTCTTC.

This chain uses TRBV27 with TRBJ1-1, with no clear D. The germline V gene has CDR1 MNHEY and CDR2 SMNVEV (reference sequence). V lost 4 bases to trimming and J lost 3 bases, with 9 bases between them. The CDR3 covers 13 residues. In DNA form, the CDR3 reads TGTGCCAGCAGTTCAACTCGATACACTGAAGCTTTCTTT. It is translated as CASSSTRYTEAFF.

The gene calls are TRBV5-5 and TRBJ1-1; possible D gene TRBD1, 5 bases. The germline V gene encodes CDR1 SGHKS and CDR2 YYEKEE (reference sequence). The CDR3 is 15 residues long. With 1 base removed from V and 4 bases from J, the gap between germline ends came to 14 bases. The CDR3 region is CASSLFLGGSTEAFF. DNA for the CDR3: TGTGCCAGCAGCTTGTTTTTGGGGGGGAGCACTGAAGCTTTCTTT.

This rearrangement joins TRBV27 to TRBJ1-1; D gene ambiguous. The germline gives CDR1 MNHEY, CDR2 SMNVEV (reference sequence). CDR3 length: 16 residues. The V and J ends lost 0 bases and 8 bases respectively, with 19 bases between them. The CDR3 nucleotides read TGTGCCAGCAGTTTATCGGCCGTTAAATGGGCCCAAGAAGCTTTCTTT. The encoded protein is CASSLSAVKWAQEAFF.

The chain employs TRBV7-2 and TRBJ1-3; no firm D call. CDR1 is SGHTA, CDR2 FQGNSA, per germline. Trimming took off 2 bases at V and 0 bases at J, with 5 bases between the two ends. The CDR3 consists of 14 residues. As DNA, the CDR3 is TGTGCCAGCAGCTTATCGAACTCTGGAAACACCATATATTTT. It translates to CASSLSNSGNTIYF.

The chain carries TRBV7-2 and TRBJ2-7; D is ambiguous. The CDR3 is 14 amino acids. CDR1 is SGHTA, CDR2 FQGNSA, per germline. With 2 bases removed from V and 1 base from J, the gap between germline ends came to 9 bases. The CDR3 nucleotides are TGTGCCAGCAGCTTAATAGGACCGTCCTACGAGCAGTACGTC. It is translated as CASSLIGPSYEQYV.

CDR3 bases: TGTGCCAGCAGCAATCTGGCTAGCGGGCGTAGCACAGATACGCAGTATTTT. Protein product: CASSNLASGRSTDTQYF. The chain couples TRBV7-9 to TRBJ2-3; 8 bases are shared with TRBD2. The V gene end was trimmed by 5 bases and the J gene end by 0 bases; junction bases not matched to a gene: 10. The CDR3 totals 17 residues. Germline lookup yields CDR1 SEHNR and CDR2 FQNEAQ (reference sequence).